This T cell receptor (beta chain) was obtained from a study of post-analysis software for immune sequencing data (dated by TCRdb to about 2015). Notes on the research overall: Recorded disease courses included relapsing-remitting, secondary progressive and progressive-relapsing multiple sclerosis, with some patients lacking subtype annotation. The patient repertoires were set against roughly eleven previously published healthy control repertoires from donors whose ages ranged from roughly 6 to 26 years. A subset of samples was prepared in parallel using single-end sample barcoding, then pooled and co-amplified after Illumina adapter ligation. Paper-wide results and their limitations: Multiple sclerosis patients had significantly lower normalized Chao1 diversity than controls, a result that suggests substantial peripheral T-cell clonal expansion. When samples were clustered directly using the F measure, samples prepared in the same batch co-clustered strongly, which prompted a batch-effect correction. About 5 TRBV segments, including TRBV5-6, TRBV5-1 and TRBV20-1, were significantly more frequent in patients than controls. The multiple sclerosis patient group was slightly younger than the control group.

A word on this clonotype: Its cognate antigen has yet to be identified. Base qualities are missing; no much larger clone stands one base away.

Library preparation was by PCR. Instrument used: Illumina HiSeq 2500. To reduce PCR and sequencing biases, unique molecular identifiers were incorporated into the TCR beta cDNA libraries. Some 500,000 cDNA molecules were obtained per 1 to 10 million input T cells, so each molecule approximated one T cell. The patient libraries were prepared and sequenced using the same protocol as the earlier healthy control dataset. Within a given batch, samples were prepared together, multiplexed and sequenced on the same HiSeq lane. In the source study's methods: Raw barcoded reads were processed with MIGEC, and single-read molecular identifier groups were discarded before consensus assembly and CDR3 extraction. VDJtools was used for post-analysis of the clonotype tables, and diversity was normalized by down-sampling every dataset to the size of the smallest sample. Repertoire overlap clustering matched CDR3 amino acid but not nucleotide sequences to correct batch-related cross-sample contamination. TCRdb ran its own pipeline on the public reads, namely fastp trimming at Q25 and MiXCR clone calling, and kept in-frame beta chains. One record per CDR3 amino acid sequence lists the most common genes and DNA. The authors' filters were not applied to this entry. The sample has 700,000 to 800,000 distinct CDR3 sequences on record, 30% of them singletons. The ten top clones hold roughly 0.54% of the sample.

To demonstrate the VDJtools post-analysis software, TCR beta repertoires were profiled from the peripheral blood of about 13 young patients with multiple sclerosis. Multiple sclerosis patients were children and adolescents aged about 6 to 16 years. The CDR3 sequence holds 13 residues, the cysteine and phenylalanine included. The only DNA kept is the CDR3, 39 bases in frame from the first base. A distance of 14 bases separates the germline ends of V and J, which lose 1 base and 11 bases respectively. For CDR1 and CDR2, the germline V gene lists SGHDN and FVKESK. The chain is made from TRBV14 and TRBJ1-1; the D segment cannot be called with confidence. The sequence derives from a girl aged 5 to 17 with multiple sclerosis. The sequenced material came from blood. The DNA is TGTGCCAGCAGCCAAGGGAGAGCTACACGCGCTTTCTTT. It translates as CASSQGRATRAFF.